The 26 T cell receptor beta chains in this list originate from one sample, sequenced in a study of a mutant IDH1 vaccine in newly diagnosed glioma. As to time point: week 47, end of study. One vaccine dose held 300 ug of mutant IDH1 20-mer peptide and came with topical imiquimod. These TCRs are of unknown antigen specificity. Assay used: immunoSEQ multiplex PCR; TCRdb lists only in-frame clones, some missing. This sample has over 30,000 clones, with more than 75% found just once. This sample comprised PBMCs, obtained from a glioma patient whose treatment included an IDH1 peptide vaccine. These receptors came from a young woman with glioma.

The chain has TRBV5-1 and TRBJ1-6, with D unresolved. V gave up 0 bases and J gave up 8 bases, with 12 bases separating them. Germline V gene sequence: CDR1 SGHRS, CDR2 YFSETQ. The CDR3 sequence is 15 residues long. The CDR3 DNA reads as TGCGCCAGCAGCTTGGTTGGCAGGATGGATTCACCCCTCCACTTT. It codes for CASSLVGRMDSPLHF.

Here the CDR3 reads CASSPRGVGITEAFF. CDR3 nucleotide sequence: TGTGCCAGCAGTCCCCGGGGGGTGGGCATCACTGAAGCTTTCTTT. The V and J genes are TRBV27 and TRBJ1-1; maybe TRBD1 (5 bases). CDR1 and CDR2 (germline): MNHEY, SMNVEV (reference sequence). The ends were cut back, 5 bases at V and 4 bases at J, with 17 bases in the middle. The CDR3 is 15 residues long.

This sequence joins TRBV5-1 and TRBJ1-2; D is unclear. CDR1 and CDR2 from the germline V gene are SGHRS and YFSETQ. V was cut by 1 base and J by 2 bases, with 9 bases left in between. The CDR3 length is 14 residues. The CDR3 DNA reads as TGCGCCAGCAGCTTGAGTAGAGAGAACTATGGCTACACCTTC. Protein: CASSLSRENYGYTF.

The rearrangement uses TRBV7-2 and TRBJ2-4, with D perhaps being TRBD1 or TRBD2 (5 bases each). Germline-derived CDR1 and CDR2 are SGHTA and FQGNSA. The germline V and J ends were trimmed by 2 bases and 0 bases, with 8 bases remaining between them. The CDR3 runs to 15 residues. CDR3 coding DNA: TGTGCCAGCAGCTTATTTGGGGGAGCCAAAAACATTCAGTACTTC. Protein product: CASSLFGGAKNIQYF.

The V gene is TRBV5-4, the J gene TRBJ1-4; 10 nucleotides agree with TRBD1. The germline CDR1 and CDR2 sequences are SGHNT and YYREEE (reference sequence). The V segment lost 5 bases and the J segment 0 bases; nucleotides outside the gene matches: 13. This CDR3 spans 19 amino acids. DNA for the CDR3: TGTGCCAGCAGTGGCCGAGGACAGGGGGAGAACGCAACTAATGAAAAACTGTTTTTT. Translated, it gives CASSGRGQGENATNEKLFF.

The CDR3, as DNA: TGTGCCAGCAGCGTGAAGACAGGGACCTATAATTCACCCCTCCACTTT. It is translated as CASSVKTGTYNSPLHF. The chain employs TRBV5-6 and TRBJ1-6, with 7 bases aligning to TRBD1. The CDR3 loop spans 16 amino acids. Trimming took 4 bases from V and 2 from J; bases not matched to a gene: 6. The germline V gene has CDR1 SGHDT and CDR2 YYEEEE.

The CDR3 protein is CASSTRQGVNEKLFF. The CDR3 DNA reads TGTGCCAGCAGCACCCGACAGGGGGTTAACGAAAAACTGTTTTTT. The chain couples TRBV7-9 to TRBJ1-4; 9 positions match TRBD1. There are 15 residues in the CDR3. CDR1 is SEHNR and CDR2 is FQNEAQ in the germline V gene (reference sequence). The V and J ends lost 5 bases and 8 bases, in that order; junction bases with no gene match: 9.

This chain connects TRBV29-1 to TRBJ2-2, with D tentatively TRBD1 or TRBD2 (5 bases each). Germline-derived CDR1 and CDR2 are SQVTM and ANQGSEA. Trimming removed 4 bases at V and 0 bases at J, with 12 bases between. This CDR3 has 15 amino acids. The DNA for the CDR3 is TGCAGCGTTGTGGGGACGACAGCGAACACCGGGGAGCTGTTTTTT. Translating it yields CSVVGTTANTGELFF.

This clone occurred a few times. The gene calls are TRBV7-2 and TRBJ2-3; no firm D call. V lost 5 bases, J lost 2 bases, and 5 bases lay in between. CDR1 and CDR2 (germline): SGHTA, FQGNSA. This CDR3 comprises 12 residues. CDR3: CASSPFTDTQYF. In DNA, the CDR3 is TGTGCCAGCAGCCCATTCACAGATACGCAGTATTTT.

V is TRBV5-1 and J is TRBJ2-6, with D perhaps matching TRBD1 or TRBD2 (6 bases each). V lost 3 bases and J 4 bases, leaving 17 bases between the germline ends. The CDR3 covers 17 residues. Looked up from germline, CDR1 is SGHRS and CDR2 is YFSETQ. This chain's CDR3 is CASSSNPGAGGANVLTF. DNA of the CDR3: TGCGCCAGCAGCTCGAATCCAGGGGCGGGGGGGGCCAACGTCCTGACTTTC.

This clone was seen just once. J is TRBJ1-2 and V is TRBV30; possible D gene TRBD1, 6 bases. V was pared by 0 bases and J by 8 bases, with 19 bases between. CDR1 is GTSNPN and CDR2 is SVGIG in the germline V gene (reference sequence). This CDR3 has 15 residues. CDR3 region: CAWSVAGDRRGGYTF. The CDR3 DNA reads TGTGCCTGGAGTGTAGCAGGGGATAGGAGAGGGGGCTACACCTTC.

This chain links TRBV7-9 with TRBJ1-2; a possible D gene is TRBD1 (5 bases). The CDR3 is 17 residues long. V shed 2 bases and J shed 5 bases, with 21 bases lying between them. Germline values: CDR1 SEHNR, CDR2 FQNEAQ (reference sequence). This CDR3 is CASSLSSMSGFLYGYTF. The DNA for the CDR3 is TGTGCCAGCAGCTTATCAAGTATGTCAGGGTTCCTTTATGGCTACACCTTC.

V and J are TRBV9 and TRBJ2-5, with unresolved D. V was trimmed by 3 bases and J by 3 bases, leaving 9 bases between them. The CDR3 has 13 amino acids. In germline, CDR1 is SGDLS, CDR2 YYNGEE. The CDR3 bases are TGTGCCAGCAGCGCGATGGAGAAAGAGACCCAGTACTTC. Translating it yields CASSAMEKETQYF.

CDR3 nucleotides: TGCGCCAGCAGCCAAGCCTCCCAGGGGCTCGGGTACGAGCAGTACTTC. The encoded protein is CASSQASQGLGYEQYF. The chain combines TRBV4-1 with TRBJ2-7, with D possibly TRBD1 on 6 matching bases. Germline V CDR1 and CDR2: MGHRA, YSYEKL. V was shortened by 1 base and J by 4 bases, with 17 bases between the two germline ends. This CDR3 contains 16 residues.

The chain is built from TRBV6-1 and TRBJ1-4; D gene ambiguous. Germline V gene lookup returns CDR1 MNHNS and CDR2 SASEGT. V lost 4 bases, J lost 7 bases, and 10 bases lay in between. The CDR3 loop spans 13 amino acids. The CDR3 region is CASSADRPEKLFF. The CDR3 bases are TGTGCCAGCAGTGCCGACCGTCCTGAAAAACTGTTTTTT.

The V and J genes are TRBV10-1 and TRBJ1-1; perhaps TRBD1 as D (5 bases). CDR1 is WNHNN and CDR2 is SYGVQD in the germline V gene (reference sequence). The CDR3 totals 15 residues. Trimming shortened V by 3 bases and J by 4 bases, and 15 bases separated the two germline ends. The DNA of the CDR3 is TGCGCCAGCAGTGAATCTCCCGGGGCGAGCACTGAAGCTTTCTTT. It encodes CASSESPGASTEAFF.

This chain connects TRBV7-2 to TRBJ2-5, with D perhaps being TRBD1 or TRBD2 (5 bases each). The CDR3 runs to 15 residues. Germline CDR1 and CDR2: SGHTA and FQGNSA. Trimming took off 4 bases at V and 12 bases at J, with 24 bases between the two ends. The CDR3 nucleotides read TGTGCCAGCAGCTCAGAAGGACTTGCCAGGGAAAACAAGTACTTC. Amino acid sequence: CASSSEGLARENKYF.

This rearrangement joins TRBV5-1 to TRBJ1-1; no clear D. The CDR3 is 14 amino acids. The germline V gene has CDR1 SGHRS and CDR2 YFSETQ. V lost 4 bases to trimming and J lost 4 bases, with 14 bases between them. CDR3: CASSLDALATEAFF. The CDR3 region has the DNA TGCGCCAGCAGCCTGGACGCCTTGGCCACTGAAGCTTTCTTT.

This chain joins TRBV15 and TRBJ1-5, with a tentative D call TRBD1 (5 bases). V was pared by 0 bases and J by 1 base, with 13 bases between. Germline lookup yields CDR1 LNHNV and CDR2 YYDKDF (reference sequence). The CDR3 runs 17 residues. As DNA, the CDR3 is TGTGCCACCAGCAGAGAGGGCAGGGCCACGAGCAATCAGCCCCAGCATTTT. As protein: CATSREGRATSNQPQHF.

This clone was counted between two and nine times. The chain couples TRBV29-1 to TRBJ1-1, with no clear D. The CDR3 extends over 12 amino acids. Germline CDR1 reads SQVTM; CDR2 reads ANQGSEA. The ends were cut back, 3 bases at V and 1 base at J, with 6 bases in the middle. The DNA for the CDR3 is TGCAGCGTTGACGCGGAGAACACTGAAGCTTTCTTT. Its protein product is CSVDAENTEAFF.

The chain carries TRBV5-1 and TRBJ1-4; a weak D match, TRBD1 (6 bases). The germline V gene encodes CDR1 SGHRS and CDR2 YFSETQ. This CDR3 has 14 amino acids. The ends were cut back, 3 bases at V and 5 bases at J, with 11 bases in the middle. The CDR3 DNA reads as TGCGCCAGCAGCTCGGACAGCATGAATGAAAAACTGTTTTTT. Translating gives CASSSDSMNEKLFF.

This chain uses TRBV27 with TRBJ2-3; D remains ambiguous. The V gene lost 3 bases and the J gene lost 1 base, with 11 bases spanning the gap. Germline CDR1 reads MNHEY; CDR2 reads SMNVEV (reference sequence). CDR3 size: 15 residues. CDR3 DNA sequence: TGTGCCAGCAGTTTGTTAACTTTAGGCACAGATACGCAGTATTTT. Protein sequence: CASSLLTLGTDTQYF.

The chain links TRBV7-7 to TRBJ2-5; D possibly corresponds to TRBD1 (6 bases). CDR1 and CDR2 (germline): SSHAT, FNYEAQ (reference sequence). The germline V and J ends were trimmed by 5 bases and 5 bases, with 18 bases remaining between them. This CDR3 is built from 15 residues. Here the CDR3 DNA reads TGTGCCAGCAGCCTACAGCCAGCAGGGGCGGAGACCCAGTACTTC. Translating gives CASSLQPAGAETQYF.

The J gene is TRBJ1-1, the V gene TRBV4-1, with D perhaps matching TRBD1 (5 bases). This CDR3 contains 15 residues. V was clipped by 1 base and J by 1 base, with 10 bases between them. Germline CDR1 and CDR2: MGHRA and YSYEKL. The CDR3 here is CASSQVVQGNTEAFF. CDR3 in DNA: TGCGCCAGCAGCCAAGTCGTTCAGGGGAACACTGAAGCTTTCTTT.

The CDR3 here is CASSLSKGTVEETQYF. The CDR3 DNA reads as TGCGCCAGCAGCTTATCAAAGGGGACGGTCGAAGAGACCCAGTACTTC. The rearrangement joins TRBV5-1 to TRBJ2-5; either TRBD1 or TRBD2 may supply D (5 bases each). CDR3 length: 16 residues. Per the germline V gene, CDR1 is SGHRS and CDR2 is YFSETQ. Trimming took 2 bases from V and 3 from J, leaving 17 bases between them.

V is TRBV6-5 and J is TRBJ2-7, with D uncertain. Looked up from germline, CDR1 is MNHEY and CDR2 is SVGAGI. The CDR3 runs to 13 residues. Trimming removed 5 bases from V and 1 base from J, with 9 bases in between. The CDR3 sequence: CASSTGPSYEQYF. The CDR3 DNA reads TGTGCCAGCAGTACCGGGCCTTCCTACGAGCAGTACTTC.